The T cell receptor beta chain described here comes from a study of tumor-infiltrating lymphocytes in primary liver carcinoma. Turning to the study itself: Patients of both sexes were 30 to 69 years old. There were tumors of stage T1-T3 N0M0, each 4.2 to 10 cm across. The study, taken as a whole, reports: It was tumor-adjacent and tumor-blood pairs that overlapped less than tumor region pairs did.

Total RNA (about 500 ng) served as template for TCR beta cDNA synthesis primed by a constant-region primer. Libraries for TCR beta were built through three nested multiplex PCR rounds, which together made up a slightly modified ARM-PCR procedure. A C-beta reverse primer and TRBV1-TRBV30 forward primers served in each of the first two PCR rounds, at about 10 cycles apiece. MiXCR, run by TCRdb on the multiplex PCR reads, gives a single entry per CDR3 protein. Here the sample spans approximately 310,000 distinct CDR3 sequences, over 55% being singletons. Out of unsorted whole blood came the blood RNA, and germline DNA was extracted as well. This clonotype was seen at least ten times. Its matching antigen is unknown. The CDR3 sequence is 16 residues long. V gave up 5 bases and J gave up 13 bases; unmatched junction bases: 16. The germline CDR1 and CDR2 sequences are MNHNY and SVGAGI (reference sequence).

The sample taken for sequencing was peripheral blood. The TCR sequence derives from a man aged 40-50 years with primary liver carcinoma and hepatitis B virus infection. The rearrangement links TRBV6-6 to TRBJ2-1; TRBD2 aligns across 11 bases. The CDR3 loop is CASSALAGGLPFSQFF. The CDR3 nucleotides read TGTGCCAGCAGTGCCCTAGCGGGAGGCCTCCCCTTCAGTCAGTTCTTC.